This T cell receptor beta chain was sequenced in a study of brain T cells in children with intractable seizures (dated by TCRdb to about 2021). With regard to the full study: Resected brain tissue from some 56 pediatric epilepsy surgery cases was first screened for immune gene transcripts using a NanoString immunology panel. Eight of the 12 selected surgery cases also had pre-surgery blood sequenced, which left four cases with brain tissue only. The full study reports these points: The patients' HCMV serostatus was not known, and viral specificity was inferred solely from CDR3 sequence similarity. Because pre- and post-surgery blood were sequenced to different depths, clones absent from the pre-surgery sample may reflect undersampling.

As encoded in the germline V gene, CDR1 is MRHNA while CDR2 is SNTAGT. The CDR3 runs 14 amino acids, cysteine and phenylalanine included. This entry keeps only the CDR3 DNA: 42 bases, framed from base 1. Trimming takes 3 bases from V and 3 bases from J, and the germline ends sit 10 bases apart. The immunoSEQ assay was used to generate TCR beta chain sequences from genomic DNA. The paper's data handling went like this. CDR3 sequences that did not begin with the conserved framework cysteine at position 104 were removed manually. Clonality was calculated as one minus the normalized Shannon's Diversity Index, with values ranging from 0 (maximal diversity) to 1 (oligoclonal). Chi-squared comparison-of-proportions tests were used to check whether the frequency of the same CDR3 differed between samples, for example brain versus blood. Public clonotypes were identified through searches of immuneACCESS, and similarity to known antiviral clonotypes was evaluated with the VDJdb browser. As stored in TCRdb, this immuneACCESS dataset retains in-frame rearrangements with V and J assigned. A fraction of the clones does not appear; measured against another copy, unresolved V genes explain less than half of the discrepancy, and the remainder lacks a known reason. V and J calls and clone size are given by that table; D and trimming were obtained from the DNA. The sample profile shows approximately 330,000 clones; 93% of them were found once. 5% to 7% of the sample is held by the ten biggest clonotypes.

About this clone itself: Its specific antigen is unknown. Base qualities are missing; no much larger clone stands one base away.

The label giving this sample's time point can be read as: blood from clinic visit 5 months post-surgery; TSC patient then seizure free. Surgery cases with the highest brain T cell transcript signatures were selected for TCR beta chain sequencing of brain tissue and, where available, blood. Patients had been treated with at least one anti-epileptic drug before surgery. TCR-sequenced patients were children with drug-resistant epilepsy due to tuberous sclerosis complex, focal cortical dysplasia, Rasmussen encephalitis or hemimegalencephaly. Bulk genomic DNA was isolated from unsorted brain tissue and whole blood using the Monarch genomic DNA purification kit.

The V and J genes are TRBV6-4 and TRBJ2-3; matching of 8 bases hints at TRBD1 as the D gene. The source was peripheral blood, collected roughly 5 months after surgery. This TCR was sampled from a boy under two years old with tuberous sclerosis and intractable seizures. The CDR3 here reads CASSEQGGTDTQYF. Here is the DNA: TGTGCCAGCAGTGAACAGGGGGGGACAGATACGCAGTATTTT.